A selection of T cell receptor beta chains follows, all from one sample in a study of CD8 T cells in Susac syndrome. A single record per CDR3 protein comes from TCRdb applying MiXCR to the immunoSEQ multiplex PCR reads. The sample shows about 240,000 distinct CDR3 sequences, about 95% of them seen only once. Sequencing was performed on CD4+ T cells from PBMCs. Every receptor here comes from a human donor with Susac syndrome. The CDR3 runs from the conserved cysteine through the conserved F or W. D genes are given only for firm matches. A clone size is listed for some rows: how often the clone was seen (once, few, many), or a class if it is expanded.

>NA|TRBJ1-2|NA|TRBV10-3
CAIRSGASNYGYTF
TGTGCCATCCGGAGTGGGGCAAGTAACTATGGCTACACCTTC
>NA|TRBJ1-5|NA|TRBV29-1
CSVLEIGQREPQHF
TGCAGCGTTCTGGAGATTGGGCAGAGGGAGCCCCAGCATTTT
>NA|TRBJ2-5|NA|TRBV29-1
CSVEMDTETQYF
TGCAGCGTTGAAATGGACACCGAGACCCAGTACTTC
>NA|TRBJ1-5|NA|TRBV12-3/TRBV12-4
CASRVMGGNQPQHF
TGTGCCAGCAGAGTGATGGGGGGCAATCAGCCCCAGCATTTT
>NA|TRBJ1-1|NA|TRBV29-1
CSVAPQGTEAFF
TGCAGCGTTGCCCCCCAAGGGACGGAAGCTTTCTTT
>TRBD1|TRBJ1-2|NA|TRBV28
CASSLHSGQGKGYTF
TGTGCCAGCAGTCTGCACTCTGGACAGGGGAAGGGCTACACCTTC
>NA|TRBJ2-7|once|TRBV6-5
CASRDSNEQYF
TGTGCCAGCAGGGATTCAAACGAGCAGTACTTC
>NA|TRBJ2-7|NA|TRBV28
CASSPVPAGVSYEQYF
TGTGCCAGCAGCCCGGTGCCGGCAGGGGTATCCTACGAGCAGTACTTC
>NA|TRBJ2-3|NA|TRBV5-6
CASSLDGGASTDTQYF
TGTGCCAGCAGCTTGGACGGCGGCGCTAGCACAGATACGCAGTATTTT
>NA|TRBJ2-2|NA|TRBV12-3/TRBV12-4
CASSPDGDTGELFF
TGTGCCAGCAGTCCCGACGGAGACACCGGGGAGCTGTTTTTT
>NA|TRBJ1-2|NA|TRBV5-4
CASSLSPRGDYGYTF
TGTGCCAGCAGCTTGTCACCAAGGGGCGACTATGGCTACACCTTC
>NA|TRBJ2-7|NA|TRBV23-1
CAPSYEQYF
TGCGCCCCCTCGTACGAGCAGTACTTC
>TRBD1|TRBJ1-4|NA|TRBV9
CASSVAGTGDEKLFF
TGTGCCAGCAGCGTAGCTGGGACAGGGGATGAAAAACTGTTTTTT
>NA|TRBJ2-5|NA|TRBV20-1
CSARLARYQETQYF
TGCAGTGCTAGACTAGCGCGATACCAAGAGACCCAGTACTTC
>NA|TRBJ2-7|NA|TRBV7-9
CASSLHPTGPYEQYF
TGTGCCAGCAGCCTCCACCCCACCGGCCCCTACGAGCAGTACTTC
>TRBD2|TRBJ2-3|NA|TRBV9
CASSVEGGRGTDTQYF
TGTGCCAGCAGCGTAGAGGGCGGGAGAGGCACAGATACGCAGTATTTT
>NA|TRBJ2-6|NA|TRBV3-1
CASSIPGFGANVLTF
TGTGCCAGCAGCATCCCGGGGTTTGGGGCCAACGTCCTGACTTTC
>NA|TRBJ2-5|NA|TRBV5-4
CASSLSGVQTQYF
TGTGCCAGCAGCTTATCAGGGGTCCAGACCCAGTACTTC
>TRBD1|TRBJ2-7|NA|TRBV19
CASSLQGLGEQYF
TGTGCCAGTAGTTTACAGGGGCTTGGAGAGCAGTACTTC
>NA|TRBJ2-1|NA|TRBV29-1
CSVVLADTYNEQFF
TGCAGCGTTGTGTTGGCGGATACCTACAATGAGCAGTTCTTC
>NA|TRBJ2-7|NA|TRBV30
CAWSVHLQGGEQYF
TGTGCCTGGAGTGTGCACTTACAGGGCGGGGAGCAGTACTTC
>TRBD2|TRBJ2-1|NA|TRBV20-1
CSARASGAASYNEQFF
TGCAGTGCTAGGGCTAGCGGGGCCGCCTCCTACAATGAGCAGTTCTTC
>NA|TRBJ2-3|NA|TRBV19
CASSPGDLSTDTQYF
TGTGCCAGTAGTCCAGGGGACCTCAGCACAGATACGCAGTATTTT
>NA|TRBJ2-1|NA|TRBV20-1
CSAPLGYEQFF
TGCAGTGCACCACTAGGCTATGAGCAGTTCTTC
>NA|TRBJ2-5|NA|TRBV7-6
CASSLAGEGETQYF
TGTGCCAGCAGCTTAGCGGGAGAGGGAGAGACCCAGTACTTC
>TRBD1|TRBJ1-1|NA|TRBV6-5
CATGTANTEAFF
TGTGCCACCGGGACAGCGAACACTGAAGCTTTCTTT
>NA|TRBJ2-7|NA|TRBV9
CASRGGGSYEQYF
TGTGCCAGCAGAGGCGGAGGGTCCTACGAGCAGTACTTC
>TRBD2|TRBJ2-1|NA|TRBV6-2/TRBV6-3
CASRGLAGGGQFF
TGTGCCAGTAGGGGACTAGCGGGCGGGGGGCAGTTCTTC
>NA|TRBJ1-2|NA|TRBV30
CAWSGTALEGYTF
TGTGCCTGGAGTGGGACCGCCTTGGAAGGCTACACCTTC
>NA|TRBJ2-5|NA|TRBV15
CATSTRTGTETQYF
TGTGCCACCAGCACCCGGACGGGGACCGAGACCCAGTACTTC
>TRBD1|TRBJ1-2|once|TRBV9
CASSVDPGTVGYTF
TGTGCCAGCAGCGTAGACCCCGGGACAGTCGGCTACACCTTC
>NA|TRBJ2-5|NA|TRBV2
CASLPEIRETQYF
TGTGCCAGCCTCCCGGAAATCAGAGAGACCCAGTACTTC
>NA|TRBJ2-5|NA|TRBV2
CASGPRELGAQYF
TGTGCCAGCGGCCCCCGGGAACTCGGTGCCCAGTACTTC
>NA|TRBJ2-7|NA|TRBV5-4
CASSLIYGTAVGHEQYF
TGTGCCAGCAGCTTGATATACGGGACCGCAGTCGGTCACGAGCAGTACTTC
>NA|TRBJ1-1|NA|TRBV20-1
CSAPVGGKVNTEAFF
TGCAGTGCCCCGGTCGGGGGAAAGGTGAACACTGAAGCTTTCTTT
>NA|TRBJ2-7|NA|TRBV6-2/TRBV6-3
CASSYDGRTYEQYF
TGTGCCAGCAGTTATGACGGGAGAACCTACGAGCAGTACTTC
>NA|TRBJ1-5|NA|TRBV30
CAWTVGNSNQPQHF
TGTGCCTGGACTGTCGGGAATAGCAATCAGCCCCAGCATTTT
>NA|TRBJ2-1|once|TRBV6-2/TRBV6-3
CASGTALRLNEQFF
TGTGCCAGCGGTACAGCTCTTCGACTCAATGAGCAGTTCTTC
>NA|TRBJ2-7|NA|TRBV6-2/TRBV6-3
CASSFLASRGIPYEQYF
TGTGCCAGCAGTTTCCTAGCATCGAGGGGAATCCCCTACGAGCAGTACTTC
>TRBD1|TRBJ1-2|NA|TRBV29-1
CSVVRDSGYTF
TGCAGCGTTGTAAGGGACAGTGGCTACACCTTC